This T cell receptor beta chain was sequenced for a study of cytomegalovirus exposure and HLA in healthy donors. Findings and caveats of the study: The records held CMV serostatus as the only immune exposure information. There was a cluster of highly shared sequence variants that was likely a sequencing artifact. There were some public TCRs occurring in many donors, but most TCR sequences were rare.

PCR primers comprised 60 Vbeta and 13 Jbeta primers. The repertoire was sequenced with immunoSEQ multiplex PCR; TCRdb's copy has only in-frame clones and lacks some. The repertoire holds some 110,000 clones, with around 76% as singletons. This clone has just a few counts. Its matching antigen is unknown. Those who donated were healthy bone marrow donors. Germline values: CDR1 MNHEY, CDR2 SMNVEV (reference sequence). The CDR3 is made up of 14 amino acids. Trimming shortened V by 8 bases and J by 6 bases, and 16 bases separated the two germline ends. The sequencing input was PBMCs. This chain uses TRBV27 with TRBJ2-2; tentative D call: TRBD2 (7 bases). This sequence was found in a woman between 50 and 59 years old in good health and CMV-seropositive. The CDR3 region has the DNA TGTGCCAGCCGAAAGGGGGGGGTGGCCGGGGAGCTGTTTTTT. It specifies CASRKGGVAGELFF.